This TCR beta chain derives from a study of regulatory T cells in long-lasting Graves disease. Time point reported: persistent/refractory GD, antithyroid drugs over 5 years with positive TRAb. The TCR library used RNA extracted from PBMCs. This CDR3 is built from 13 residues. Between the trimmed V and J ends, which lost 2 bases and 2 bases, there was a span of 7 bases. Germline CDR1 and CDR2: MNHEY and SMNVEV (reference sequence). Relying on iRepertoire HTBI primers and Arm-PCR of CDR3 regions, the team built TCR beta libraries. TCRdb analysed the multiplex PCR reads with MiXCR anew, one entry per CDR3 protein. The repertoire has 350,000 to 450,000 distinct CDR3 sequences, more than 20% of them found once; the top ten carry under 35%.

This TCR came from a woman in her thirties or forties with Graves disease. The chain has TRBV27 and TRBJ2-7, with unresolved D. The source was peripheral blood mononuclear cells (PBMCs), collected when the disease was refractory, from a patient treated with antithyroid drugs. The CDR3 nucleotides read TGTGCCAGCAGTTTAACACCGACCTACGAGCAGTACTTC. Protein product: CASSLTPTYEQYF.